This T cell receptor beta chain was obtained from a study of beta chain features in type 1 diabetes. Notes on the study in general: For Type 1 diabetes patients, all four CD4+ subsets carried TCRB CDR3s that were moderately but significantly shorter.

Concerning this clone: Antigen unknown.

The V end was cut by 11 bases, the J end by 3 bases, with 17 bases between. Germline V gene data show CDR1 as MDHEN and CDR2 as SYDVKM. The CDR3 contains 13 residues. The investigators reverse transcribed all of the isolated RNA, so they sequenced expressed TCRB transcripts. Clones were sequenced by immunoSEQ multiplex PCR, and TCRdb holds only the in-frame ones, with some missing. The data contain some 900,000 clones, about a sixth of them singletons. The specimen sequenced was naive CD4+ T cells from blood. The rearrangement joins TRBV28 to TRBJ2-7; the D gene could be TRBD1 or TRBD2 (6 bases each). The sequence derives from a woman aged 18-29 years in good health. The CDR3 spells CAANRGQDYEQYF. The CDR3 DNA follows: TGTGCCGCCAACCGGGGGCAGGACTACGAGCAGTACTTC. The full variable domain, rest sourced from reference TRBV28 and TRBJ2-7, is DVKVTQSSRYLVKRTGEKVFLECVQDMDHENMFWYRQDPGLGLRLIYFSYDVKMKEKGDIPEGYSVSREKKERFSLILESASTNQTSMYLCAANRGQDYEQYFGPGTRLTVT.